The clone carrying this TCR beta chain was detected once. Original analysis: Scientists estimated how many nucleated cells there were by amplifying reference gene primers. Using immunoSEQ multiplex PCR, the repertoire was profiled, and TCRdb retains in-frame clones only, with some absent. V and J calls and clone size are as listed in that table; D and trimming were resolved from the DNA. The sample carries more than 120,000 clones, approximately 84% recorded once. The CDR3 runs to 12 residues. CDR1 MNHEY and CDR2 SVGAGI come from the germline V gene. V lost 5 bases, J lost 6 bases, and 9 bases lay in between. These data come from a study of blood T cell repertoires in COVID-19. Study details: PBMCs, B-cell-depleted T cells, or T cells provided the cDNA or gDNA that made up the material.

This TCR derives from a human donor in a cohort sampled during active COVID-19. This rearrangement joins TRBV6-5 to TRBJ2-3; unclear D gene. Sequenced input: peripheral blood. This CDR3 is CASSPPSDTQYF. Written as DNA, the CDR3 is TGTGCCAGCAGTCCCCCTAGTGATACGCAGTATTTT.